Listed here are 10 T cell receptor beta chains from one sample, sequenced in a study of cytomegalovirus exposure and HLA in healthy donors. It was with 60 Vbeta and 13 Jbeta primers that the PCR ran. Here immunoSEQ multiplex PCR was the method, and the copy in TCRdb shows in-frame clones only, minus some. The table lists around 100,000 clones, 65% to 80% of them singletons. Sample: PBMCs. These receptors originate from a man younger than 40 in good health and CMV-seropositive.

This clone has only a few counts. The chain combines TRBV5-6 with TRBJ1-2; possibly TRBD1 for D (6 bases). V shed 2 bases and J shed 7 bases, with 12 bases lying between them. This CDR3 region has 13 residues. Germline CDR1 is SGHDT and CDR2 is YYEEEE. The CDR3 sequence is CASSFYTGFGYTF. Here the CDR3 DNA reads TGTGCCAGCAGCTTTTACACAGGGTTTGGCTACACCTTC.

Turning to this clone: The sample contains more than one DNA sequence encoding this CDR3. The chain uses TRBV2 and TRBJ1-6; D not certain. The CDR3 runs 11 residues. Trimming removed 2 bases at V and 12 bases at J, with 5 bases between. CDR1 and CDR2 from the germline V gene are SNHLY and FYNNEI. The CDR3 is CASSEPRPLHF. The CDR3 coding sequence is TGTGCCAGCAGTGAACCGCGACCCCTCCACTTT. The whole variable domain, remainder taken from reference TRBV2 and TRBJ1-6, is EPEVTQTPSHQVTQMGQEVILRCVPISNHLYFYWYRQILGQKVEFLVSFYNNEISEKSEIFDDQFSVERPDGSNFTLKIRSTKLEDSAMYFCASSEPRPLHFGNGTRLTVT.

The CDR3 nucleotides are TGTGCCAGCAGCTTTCGCTCCAGGGTCTACGAGCAGTACTTC. The encoded protein is CASSFRSRVYEQYF. The rearrangement links TRBV5-6 to TRBJ2-7; D might be TRBD1 (5 bases). The germline V gene has CDR1 SGHDT and CDR2 YYEEEE. V shed 2 bases and J shed 3 bases, with 12 bases lying between them. This CDR3 contains 14 residues.

This clone was seen just once. This chain joins TRBV2 and TRBJ1-1; perhaps TRBD1 as D (5 bases). The CDR3 extends over 13 amino acids. Germline lookup yields CDR1 SNHLY and CDR2 FYNNEI. Trimming left V 8 bases short and J 1 base short, with 11 bases between. CDR3 amino acids: CASVGRGNTEAFF. CDR3 nucleotide sequence: TGTGCCAGCGTGGGTAGGGGGAACACTGAAGCTTTCTTT.

V and J are TRBV6-1 and TRBJ1-2; 11 nucleotides line up with TRBD1. CDR3 length: 15 residues. The germline gives CDR1 MNHNS, CDR2 SASEGT. The V and J ends lost 6 bases and 4 bases, in that order; junction bases with no gene match: 7. For the CDR3, the DNA is TGTGCCAGCAGGAGTGGGACAGGGGGACTCTATGGCTACACCTTC. Its protein product is CASRSGTGGLYGYTF.

The chain couples TRBV7-8 to TRBJ2-7; 7 bases are shared with TRBD2. With 1 base clipped from V and 3 bases from J, the junction kept 6 bases outside the gene matches. Germline CDR1 is SGHVS and CDR2 is FQNEAQ. The CDR3 spans 15 residues. This CDR3 is CASSLEPWGGYEQYF. CDR3 sequence (DNA): TGTGCCAGCAGCTTAGAACCCTGGGGGGGCTACGAGCAGTACTTC.

The V call is TRBV27, the J call TRBJ2-5; D might be TRBD1 (6 bases). The DNA end is a closer match to TRBJ2-7, so the J assignment may be wrong. CDR3 size: 15 residues. Looked up from germline, CDR1 is MNHEY and CDR2 is SMNVEV (reference sequence). CDR3 sequence reads: CASSLIRQDSYEQYF. The CDR3, as DNA: TGTGCCAGCAGTTTAATCCGACAGGACTCCTACGAGCAGTACTTC.

This clone was found a few times. The chain joins TRBV2 to TRBJ1-4; D ambiguous. CDR3 length: 13 amino acids. V lost 8 bases to trimming and J lost 4 bases, with 11 bases between them. CDR1 SNHLY and CDR2 FYNNEI come from the germline V gene. CDR3: CASERGLNEKLFF. The CDR3, as DNA: TGTGCCAGCGAGAGAGGGCTTAATGAAAAACTGTTTTTT.

This clone showed up just once. This chain links TRBV5-4 with TRBJ2-5; tentative D call: TRBD1 (6 bases). V lost 3 bases and J lost 1, with 10 bases in between. The CDR3 consists of 14 residues. Germline-derived CDR1 and CDR2 are SGHNT and YYREEE (reference sequence). CDR3 nucleotide sequence: TGTGCCAGCAGCTCCACAGGGTTCCAAGAGACCCAGTACTTC. Translated: CASSSTGFQETQYF.

V is TRBV9 and J is TRBJ2-5, with D maybe TRBD1 (6 bases). This CDR3 spans 16 amino acids. V lost 0 bases to trimming and J lost 5 bases, with 17 bases between them. The germline V gene encodes CDR1 SGDLS and CDR2 YYNGEE. The CDR3 DNA reads TGTGCCAGCAGCGTAGGGCCAGGGGCAGGAGGCGAGACCCAGTACTTC. Protein sequence: CASSVGPGAGGETQYF. Full variable domain (remainder filled in from reference TRBV9 and TRBJ2-5): DSGVTQTPKHLITATGQRVTLRCSPRSGDLSVYWYQQSLDQGLQFLIQYYNGEERAKGNILERFSAQQFPDLHSELNLSSLELGDSALYFCASSVGPGAGGETQYFGPGTRLLVL.